This T cell receptor (beta chain) derives from a study of molecular identifiers for immune sequencing clone quantification. Via MiXCR, TCRdb re-called the PCR reads, giving one row per CDR3 protein. The sample has around 320,000 distinct CDR3 sequences; roughly 24% are singletons. This CDR3 has 15 amino acids. Trimming removed 3 bases from V and 2 bases from J, with 12 bases in between. The germline gives CDR1 MNHEY, CDR2 SMNVEV (reference sequence). The chain joins TRBV27 to TRBJ2-3, with D hard to call. The sequenced sample consisted of naive CD8+ T cells from blood, with Jurkat cell RNA spiked in. Subset here: FACS-sorted CD8+CD4-CCR7+CD45RA+ naive T cells. The receptor was derived from a human donor in good health. Some libraries in this study had Jurkat cell RNA spiked in. The CDR3 is CASSFSGPPTDTQYF. The CDR3 coding sequence is TGTGCCAGCAGTTTCTCCGGGCCCCCCACAGATACGCAGTATTTT.